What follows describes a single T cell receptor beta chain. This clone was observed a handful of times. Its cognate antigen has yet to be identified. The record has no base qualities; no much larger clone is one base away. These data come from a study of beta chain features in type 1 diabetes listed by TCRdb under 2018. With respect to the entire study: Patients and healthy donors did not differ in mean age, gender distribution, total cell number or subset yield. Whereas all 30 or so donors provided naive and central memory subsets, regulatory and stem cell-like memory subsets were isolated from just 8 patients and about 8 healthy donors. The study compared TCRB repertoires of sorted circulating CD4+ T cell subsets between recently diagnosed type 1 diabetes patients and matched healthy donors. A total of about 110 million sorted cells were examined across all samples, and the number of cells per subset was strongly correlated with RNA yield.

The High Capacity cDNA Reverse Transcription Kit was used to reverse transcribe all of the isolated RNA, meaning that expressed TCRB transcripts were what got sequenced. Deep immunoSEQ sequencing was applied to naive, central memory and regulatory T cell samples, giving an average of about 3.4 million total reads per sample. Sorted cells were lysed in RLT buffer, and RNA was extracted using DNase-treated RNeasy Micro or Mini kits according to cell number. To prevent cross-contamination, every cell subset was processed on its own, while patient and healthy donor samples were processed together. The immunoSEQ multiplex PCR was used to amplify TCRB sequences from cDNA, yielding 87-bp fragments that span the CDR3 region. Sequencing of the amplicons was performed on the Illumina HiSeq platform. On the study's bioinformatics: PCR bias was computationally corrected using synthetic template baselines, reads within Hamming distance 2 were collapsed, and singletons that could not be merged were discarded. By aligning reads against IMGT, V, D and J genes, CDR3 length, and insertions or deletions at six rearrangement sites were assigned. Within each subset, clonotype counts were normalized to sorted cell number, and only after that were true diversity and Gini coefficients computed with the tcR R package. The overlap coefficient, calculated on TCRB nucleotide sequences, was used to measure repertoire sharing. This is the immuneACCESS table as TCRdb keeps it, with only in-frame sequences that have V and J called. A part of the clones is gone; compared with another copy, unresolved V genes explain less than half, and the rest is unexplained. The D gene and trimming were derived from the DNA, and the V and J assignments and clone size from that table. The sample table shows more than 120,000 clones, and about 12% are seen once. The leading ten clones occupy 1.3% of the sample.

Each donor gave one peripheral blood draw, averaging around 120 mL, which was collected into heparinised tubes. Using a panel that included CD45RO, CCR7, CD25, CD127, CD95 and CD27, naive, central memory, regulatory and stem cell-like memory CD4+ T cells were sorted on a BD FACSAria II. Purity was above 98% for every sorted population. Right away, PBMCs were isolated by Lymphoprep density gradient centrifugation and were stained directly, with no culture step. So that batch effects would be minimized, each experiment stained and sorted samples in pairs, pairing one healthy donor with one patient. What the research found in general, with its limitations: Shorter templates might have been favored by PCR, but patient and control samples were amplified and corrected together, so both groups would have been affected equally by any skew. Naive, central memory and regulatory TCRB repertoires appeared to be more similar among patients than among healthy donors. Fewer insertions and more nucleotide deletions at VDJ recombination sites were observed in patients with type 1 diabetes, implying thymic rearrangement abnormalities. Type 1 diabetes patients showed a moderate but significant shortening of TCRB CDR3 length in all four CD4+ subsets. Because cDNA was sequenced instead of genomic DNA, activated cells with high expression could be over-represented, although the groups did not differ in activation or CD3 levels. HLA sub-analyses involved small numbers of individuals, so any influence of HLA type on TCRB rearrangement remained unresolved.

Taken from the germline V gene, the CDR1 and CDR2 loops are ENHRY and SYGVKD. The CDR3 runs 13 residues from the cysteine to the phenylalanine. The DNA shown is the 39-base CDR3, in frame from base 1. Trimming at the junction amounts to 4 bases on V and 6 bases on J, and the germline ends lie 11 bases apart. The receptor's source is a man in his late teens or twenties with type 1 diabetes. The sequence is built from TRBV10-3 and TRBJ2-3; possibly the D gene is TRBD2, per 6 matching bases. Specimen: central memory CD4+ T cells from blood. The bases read TGTGCCATCAGTGTGCAACTAGCTGATACGCAGTATTTT. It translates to CAISVQLADTQYF.